These 6 T cell receptor beta chains share one sample of origin, sequenced in a study of shared clonotypes between healthy human individuals (dated by TCRdb to about 2020). Library generation was performed with the immunoSEQ multiplex PCR assay. TCRdb limited this immuneACCESS table to in-frame rearrangements with V and J called. A share of clones is missing; checked studies link under half to unresolved V genes, and the rest is unexplained. The sample data list 1.6 million or so clones, and roughly 96% of these were observed just once. Approximately 1% of the sample belongs to the ten largest clones. The sequencing input was naive CD4+ T cells sorted from blood. The sample's cell subset or site label is to be understood as: CD45RA+ positively selected. These receptor sequences come from a man younger than 40 in good health.

This clone has a single count. The chain combines TRBV14 with TRBJ2-1; D ambiguous. CDR1 and CDR2 from the germline V gene are SGHDN and FVKESK. The CDR3 is 17 amino acids. The V end lost 0 bases, the J end lost 0 bases, and 12 bases lay between the germline ends. The CDR3: CASSQEGRLSSYNEQFF. In DNA form, the CDR3 reads TGTGCCAGCAGCCAAGAGGGCCGATTGAGCTCCTACAATGAGCAGTTCTTC.

The CDR3 sequence: CASSIDGASTDTQYF. CDR3 DNA sequence: TGTGCCAGTAGTATAGACGGGGCCAGCACAGATACGCAGTATTTT. This sequence joins TRBV19 and TRBJ2-3; the D call may be TRBD1 or TRBD2 (5 bases each). Trimming shortened V by 0 bases and J by 0 bases, and 7 bases separated the two germline ends. Looked up from germline, CDR1 is LNHDA and CDR2 is SQIVND (reference sequence). There are 15 residues in the CDR3.

The J gene is TRBJ1-3, the V gene TRBV6-1; D is unclear. V was cut by 5 bases and J by 1 base, with 9 bases left in between. The CDR3 runs 14 residues. CDR1 and CDR2 from the germline V gene are MNHNS and SASEGT. The DNA of the CDR3 is TGTGCCAGCAGTAATTCTAAGTCTGGAAACACCATATATTTT. Translated, it gives CASSNSKSGNTIYF.

J is TRBJ2-1 and V is TRBV7-2; 13 bases are a match to TRBD2. V dropped 5 bases and J dropped 9; count of bases not matched to a gene: 4. This CDR3 is built from 14 residues. Germline V gene data show CDR1 as SGHTA and CDR2 as FQGNSA. The CDR3, as DNA: TGTGCCAGCAGCAGACTAGCGGGAGGCGGTGAGCAGTTCTTC. This gives the protein CASSRLAGGGEQFF.

V gene TRBV28 combines with J gene TRBJ1-1; D is undetermined. The V and J ends lost 8 bases and 2 bases respectively, with 6 bases between them. This CDR3 spans 11 amino acids. The germline V gene encodes CDR1 MDHEN and CDR2 SYDVKM. The CDR3 sequence is CASEGNTEAFF. Written as DNA, the CDR3 is TGTGCCAGCGAGGGAAACACTGAAGCTTTCTTT.

This clone was observed a single time. The chain employs TRBV6-5 and TRBJ1-1; D perhaps matches TRBD1 (6 bases). The germline V and J ends were trimmed by 1 base and 1 base, with 13 bases remaining between them. Germline CDR1 and CDR2: MNHEY and SVGAGI. The CDR3 spans 16 residues. In nucleotides, the CDR3 is TGTGCCAGCAGTTACTTCGAGACACAGGGGAACACTGAAGCTTTCTTT. It yields the protein CASSYFETQGNTEAFF.